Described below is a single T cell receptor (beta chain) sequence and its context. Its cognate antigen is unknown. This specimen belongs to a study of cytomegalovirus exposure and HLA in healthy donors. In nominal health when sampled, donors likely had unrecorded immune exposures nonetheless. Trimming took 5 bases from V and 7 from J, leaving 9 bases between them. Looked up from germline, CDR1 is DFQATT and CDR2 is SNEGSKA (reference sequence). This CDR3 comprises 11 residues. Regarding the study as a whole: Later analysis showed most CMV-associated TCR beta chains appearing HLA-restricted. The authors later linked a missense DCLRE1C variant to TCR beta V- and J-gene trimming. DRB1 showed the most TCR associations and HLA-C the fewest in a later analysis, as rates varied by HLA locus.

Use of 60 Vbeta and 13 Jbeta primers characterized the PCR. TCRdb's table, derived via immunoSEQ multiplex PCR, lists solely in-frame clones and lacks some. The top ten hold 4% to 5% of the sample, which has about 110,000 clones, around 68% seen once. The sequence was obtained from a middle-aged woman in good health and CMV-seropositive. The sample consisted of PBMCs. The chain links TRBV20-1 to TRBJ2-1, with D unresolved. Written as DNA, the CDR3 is TGCAGTGCTTTTGCCAGGAATGAGCAGTTCTTC. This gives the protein CSAFARNEQFF.